These T cell receptor beta chains were read from a single sample in a study of vaccination effects on CD4 cells after COVID-19. Only in-frame clones appear in the TCRdb table, and some are missing; sequencing was by immunoSEQ multiplex PCR. The sample holds 55,000 to 90,000 clones; under 85% are singletons and the top ten take around 5%. For these TCRs, the target antigens are not known. The input for sequencing was CD4+ T cells from PBMCs cultured with HIV peptides, taken before COVID-19 vaccination. The receptor source for this set is a human donor who had a prior SARS-CoV-2 infection. The CDR3 runs from the conserved cysteine through the conserved F or W. A D gene is named only where the DNA matches it firmly. Not all rows give a size; the values are once, few, many and, for expanded clones, a class.

v_gene	abundance	j_gene	d_gene	len	CDR3aa	CDR3nt
TRBV18	NA	TRBJ2-5	NA	15	CASSPTSDIRETQYF	TGTGCCAGCTCACCGACATCGGACATTCGGGAGACCCAGTACTTC
TRBV7-2	few	TRBJ1-6	NA	14	CASSFGSTGSPLHF	TGTGCCAGCAGCTTCGGCTCGACGGGTTCACCCCTCCACTTT
TRBV18	NA	TRBJ1-4	NA	16	CASSPLTGSANEKLFF	TGTGCCAGCTCACCACTCACAGGGTCGGCTAATGAAAAACTGTTTTTT
TRBV28	once	TRBJ1-6	TRBD1	15	CASSTPGQFYSPLHF	TGTGCCAGCAGTACCCCGGGACAGTTTTATTCACCCCTCCACTTT
TRBV13	NA	TRBJ1-4	TRBD1	14	CASSPDRINEKLFF	TGTGCCAGCAGCCCGGACAGGATTAATGAAAAACTGTTTTTT
TRBV15	NA	TRBJ2-1	TRBD1	16	CATSRPGQGKGNEQFF	TGTGCCACCAGCAGACCCGGACAGGGGAAGGGCAATGAGCAGTTCTTC
TRBV10-3	NA	TRBJ2-6	NA	16	CAISGAKDSGANVLTF	TGTGCCATCAGTGGGGCAAAAGACTCTGGGGCCAACGTCCTGACTTTC
TRBV6-2/TRBV6-3	NA	TRBJ2-1	NA	13	CASSYMSYNEQFF	TGTGCCAGCAGTTATATGTCCTACAATGAGCAGTTCTTC
TRBV29-1	NA	TRBJ2-4	TRBD2	14	CSVGTSVARSIQYF	TGCAGCGTTGGGACTAGCGTGGCTAGGAGCATTCAGTACTTC
TRBV7-7	NA	TRBJ2-1	TRBD1	15	CASALGQGVYNEQFF	TGTGCTAGCGCCCTGGGACAGGGGGTATACAATGAGCAGTTCTTC
TRBV4-3	NA	TRBJ2-1	NA	17	CASSQEVARVGGNEQFF	TGCGCCAGCAGCCAAGAGGTGGCCAGGGTTGGGGGGAATGAGCAGTTCTTC
TRBV10-3	NA	TRBJ1-2	NA	14	CAISVTTGENGYTF	TGTGCCATCAGTGTCACCACGGGGGAAAACGGCTACACCTTC
TRBV4-2	NA	TRBJ1-6	NA	13	CASSQDPNSPLHF	TGTGCCAGCAGCCAAGACCCAAACTCACCCCTCCACTTT
TRBV4-2	once	TRBJ1-2	TRBD1	14	CASSPQGSSYGYTF	TGTGCCAGCAGCCCACAGGGGTCGAGCTATGGCTACACCTTC
TRBV5-1	NA	TRBJ1-2	TRBD1	15	CASSLGSGTGDGYTF	TGCGCCAGCAGCTTGGGGTCCGGGACAGGGGATGGCTACACCTTC
TRBV18	NA	TRBJ1-2	TRBD1	16	CASSSKTGDKFYGYTF	TGTGCCAGCTCATCAAAAACAGGGGATAAGTTCTATGGCTACACCTTC
TRBV7-9	once	TRBJ2-2	TRBD2	16	CASSPIRAGGTGELFF	TGTGCCAGCAGCCCGATACGAGCGGGAGGGACCGGGGAGCTGTTTTTT
TRBV7-2	NA	TRBJ2-7	TRBD1	17	CASSPSSGTGATYEQYF	TGTGCCAGCAGCCCGTCCTCCGGGACAGGGGCCACCTACGAGCAGTACTTC
TRBV5-1	once	TRBJ2-1	TRBD2	15	CASSKTSGLYNEQFF	TGCGCCAGCAGCAAAACTAGCGGTTTATACAATGAGCAGTTCTTC
TRBV7-9	once	TRBJ1-3	NA	15	CASSQEPPSGNTIYF	TGTGCCAGCAGCCAAGAACCTCCCTCTGGAAACACCATATATTTT
TRBV7-9	NA	TRBJ2-3	NA	17	CASSLGLSGSGTDTQYF	TGTGCCAGCAGCTTAGGCCTTTCCGGGAGTGGGACAGATACGCAGTATTTT
TRBV2	once	TRBJ1-5	NA	16	CASSEPVTASGGPQHF	TGTGCCAGCAGTGAGCCCGTTACGGCCTCGGGGGGACCCCAGCATTTT
TRBV6-1	NA	TRBJ1-1	NA	14	CASSESPSNTEAFF	TGTGCCAGCAGTGAATCTCCGTCGAACACTGAAGCTTTCTTT
TRBV11-2	few	TRBJ2-1	TRBD2	15	CASSYSGRALYEQFF	TGTGCCAGCAGCTACAGCGGGAGGGCTCTCTATGAGCAGTTCTTC
TRBV5-4	few	TRBJ2-2	NA	15	CASSPAGTNTGELFF	TGTGCCAGCAGCCCAGCGGGCACGAACACCGGGGAGCTGTTTTTT
TRBV7-9	few	TRBJ1-1	NA	12	CASSGSGRGAFF	TGTGCCAGCAGTGGTAGCGGGCGTGGAGCTTTCTTT
TRBV15	NA	TRBJ2-3	NA	15	CATSRDVAVGNTQYF	TGTGCCACCAGCAGAGATGTCGCGGTAGGGAATACGCAGTATTTT
TRBV4-2	NA	TRBJ2-1	TRBD2	16	CASSHPSSGGMDEQFF	TGTGCCAGCAGCCACCCTTCTAGCGGGGGGATGGATGAGCAGTTCTTC
TRBV29-1	NA	TRBJ2-7	NA	12	CSVAAVPYEQYF	TGCAGCGTTGCCGCTGTTCCCTACGAGCAGTACTTC
TRBV19	NA	TRBJ1-1	NA	16	CASMGMITGKNTEAFF	TGTGCCAGTATGGGAATGATAACAGGGAAGAACACTGAAGCTTTCTTT
TRBV9	once	TRBJ2-3	TRBD1	14	CASSTRDRGDTQYF	TGTGCCAGCAGCACCCGGGACAGGGGAGATACGCAGTATTTT
TRBV6-5	NA	TRBJ2-5	TRBD2	13	CASRRTSRETQYF	TGTGCCAGCAGACGGACTAGTCGAGAGACCCAGTACTTC